The entry that follows covers one T cell receptor (beta chain) sequence. Its matching antigen is unknown. PCR was performed using 60 Vbeta and 13 Jbeta primers. Per the study methods: Among the unique TCR beta chains that a later analysis counted, about 85 million in all, 9.5 million to 12 million were shared. The table came from immunoSEQ multiplex PCR; TCRdb's copy has only in-frame clones and leaves some out. V and J calls and clone size are copied from that table; D and trimming were computed from the DNA. The top ten clones hold roughly 2% of a sample with a few hundred thousand clones, approximately 79% of them seen once. The CDR3 runs to 17 residues. J gave up 0 bases and V 5 bases, and 8 bases lay outside the gene matches. The germline gives CDR1 LNHDA, CDR2 SQIVND (reference sequence). This sample is part of a study of cytomegalovirus exposure and HLA in healthy donors. Study-level information: A preliminary data release comprised 91 million or so unique TCRs obtained from HLA-typed donors.

Study-wide results and limits: Sequencing had likely introduced a cluster of highly shared sequence variants as an artifact. Later analysis suggested links between common viral pathogens and several top significant clusters.

This receptor was identified in a man aged 18-30 years in good health and CMV-seronegative. What was sequenced was PBMCs. This chain uses TRBV19 with TRBJ2-2; TRBD1 aligns across 8 bases. DNA of the CDR3: TGTGCCAGTAGTGTTCATGCAGGGGGCGCGAACACCGGGGAGCTGTTTTTT. Amino acid sequence: CASSVHAGGANTGELFF.